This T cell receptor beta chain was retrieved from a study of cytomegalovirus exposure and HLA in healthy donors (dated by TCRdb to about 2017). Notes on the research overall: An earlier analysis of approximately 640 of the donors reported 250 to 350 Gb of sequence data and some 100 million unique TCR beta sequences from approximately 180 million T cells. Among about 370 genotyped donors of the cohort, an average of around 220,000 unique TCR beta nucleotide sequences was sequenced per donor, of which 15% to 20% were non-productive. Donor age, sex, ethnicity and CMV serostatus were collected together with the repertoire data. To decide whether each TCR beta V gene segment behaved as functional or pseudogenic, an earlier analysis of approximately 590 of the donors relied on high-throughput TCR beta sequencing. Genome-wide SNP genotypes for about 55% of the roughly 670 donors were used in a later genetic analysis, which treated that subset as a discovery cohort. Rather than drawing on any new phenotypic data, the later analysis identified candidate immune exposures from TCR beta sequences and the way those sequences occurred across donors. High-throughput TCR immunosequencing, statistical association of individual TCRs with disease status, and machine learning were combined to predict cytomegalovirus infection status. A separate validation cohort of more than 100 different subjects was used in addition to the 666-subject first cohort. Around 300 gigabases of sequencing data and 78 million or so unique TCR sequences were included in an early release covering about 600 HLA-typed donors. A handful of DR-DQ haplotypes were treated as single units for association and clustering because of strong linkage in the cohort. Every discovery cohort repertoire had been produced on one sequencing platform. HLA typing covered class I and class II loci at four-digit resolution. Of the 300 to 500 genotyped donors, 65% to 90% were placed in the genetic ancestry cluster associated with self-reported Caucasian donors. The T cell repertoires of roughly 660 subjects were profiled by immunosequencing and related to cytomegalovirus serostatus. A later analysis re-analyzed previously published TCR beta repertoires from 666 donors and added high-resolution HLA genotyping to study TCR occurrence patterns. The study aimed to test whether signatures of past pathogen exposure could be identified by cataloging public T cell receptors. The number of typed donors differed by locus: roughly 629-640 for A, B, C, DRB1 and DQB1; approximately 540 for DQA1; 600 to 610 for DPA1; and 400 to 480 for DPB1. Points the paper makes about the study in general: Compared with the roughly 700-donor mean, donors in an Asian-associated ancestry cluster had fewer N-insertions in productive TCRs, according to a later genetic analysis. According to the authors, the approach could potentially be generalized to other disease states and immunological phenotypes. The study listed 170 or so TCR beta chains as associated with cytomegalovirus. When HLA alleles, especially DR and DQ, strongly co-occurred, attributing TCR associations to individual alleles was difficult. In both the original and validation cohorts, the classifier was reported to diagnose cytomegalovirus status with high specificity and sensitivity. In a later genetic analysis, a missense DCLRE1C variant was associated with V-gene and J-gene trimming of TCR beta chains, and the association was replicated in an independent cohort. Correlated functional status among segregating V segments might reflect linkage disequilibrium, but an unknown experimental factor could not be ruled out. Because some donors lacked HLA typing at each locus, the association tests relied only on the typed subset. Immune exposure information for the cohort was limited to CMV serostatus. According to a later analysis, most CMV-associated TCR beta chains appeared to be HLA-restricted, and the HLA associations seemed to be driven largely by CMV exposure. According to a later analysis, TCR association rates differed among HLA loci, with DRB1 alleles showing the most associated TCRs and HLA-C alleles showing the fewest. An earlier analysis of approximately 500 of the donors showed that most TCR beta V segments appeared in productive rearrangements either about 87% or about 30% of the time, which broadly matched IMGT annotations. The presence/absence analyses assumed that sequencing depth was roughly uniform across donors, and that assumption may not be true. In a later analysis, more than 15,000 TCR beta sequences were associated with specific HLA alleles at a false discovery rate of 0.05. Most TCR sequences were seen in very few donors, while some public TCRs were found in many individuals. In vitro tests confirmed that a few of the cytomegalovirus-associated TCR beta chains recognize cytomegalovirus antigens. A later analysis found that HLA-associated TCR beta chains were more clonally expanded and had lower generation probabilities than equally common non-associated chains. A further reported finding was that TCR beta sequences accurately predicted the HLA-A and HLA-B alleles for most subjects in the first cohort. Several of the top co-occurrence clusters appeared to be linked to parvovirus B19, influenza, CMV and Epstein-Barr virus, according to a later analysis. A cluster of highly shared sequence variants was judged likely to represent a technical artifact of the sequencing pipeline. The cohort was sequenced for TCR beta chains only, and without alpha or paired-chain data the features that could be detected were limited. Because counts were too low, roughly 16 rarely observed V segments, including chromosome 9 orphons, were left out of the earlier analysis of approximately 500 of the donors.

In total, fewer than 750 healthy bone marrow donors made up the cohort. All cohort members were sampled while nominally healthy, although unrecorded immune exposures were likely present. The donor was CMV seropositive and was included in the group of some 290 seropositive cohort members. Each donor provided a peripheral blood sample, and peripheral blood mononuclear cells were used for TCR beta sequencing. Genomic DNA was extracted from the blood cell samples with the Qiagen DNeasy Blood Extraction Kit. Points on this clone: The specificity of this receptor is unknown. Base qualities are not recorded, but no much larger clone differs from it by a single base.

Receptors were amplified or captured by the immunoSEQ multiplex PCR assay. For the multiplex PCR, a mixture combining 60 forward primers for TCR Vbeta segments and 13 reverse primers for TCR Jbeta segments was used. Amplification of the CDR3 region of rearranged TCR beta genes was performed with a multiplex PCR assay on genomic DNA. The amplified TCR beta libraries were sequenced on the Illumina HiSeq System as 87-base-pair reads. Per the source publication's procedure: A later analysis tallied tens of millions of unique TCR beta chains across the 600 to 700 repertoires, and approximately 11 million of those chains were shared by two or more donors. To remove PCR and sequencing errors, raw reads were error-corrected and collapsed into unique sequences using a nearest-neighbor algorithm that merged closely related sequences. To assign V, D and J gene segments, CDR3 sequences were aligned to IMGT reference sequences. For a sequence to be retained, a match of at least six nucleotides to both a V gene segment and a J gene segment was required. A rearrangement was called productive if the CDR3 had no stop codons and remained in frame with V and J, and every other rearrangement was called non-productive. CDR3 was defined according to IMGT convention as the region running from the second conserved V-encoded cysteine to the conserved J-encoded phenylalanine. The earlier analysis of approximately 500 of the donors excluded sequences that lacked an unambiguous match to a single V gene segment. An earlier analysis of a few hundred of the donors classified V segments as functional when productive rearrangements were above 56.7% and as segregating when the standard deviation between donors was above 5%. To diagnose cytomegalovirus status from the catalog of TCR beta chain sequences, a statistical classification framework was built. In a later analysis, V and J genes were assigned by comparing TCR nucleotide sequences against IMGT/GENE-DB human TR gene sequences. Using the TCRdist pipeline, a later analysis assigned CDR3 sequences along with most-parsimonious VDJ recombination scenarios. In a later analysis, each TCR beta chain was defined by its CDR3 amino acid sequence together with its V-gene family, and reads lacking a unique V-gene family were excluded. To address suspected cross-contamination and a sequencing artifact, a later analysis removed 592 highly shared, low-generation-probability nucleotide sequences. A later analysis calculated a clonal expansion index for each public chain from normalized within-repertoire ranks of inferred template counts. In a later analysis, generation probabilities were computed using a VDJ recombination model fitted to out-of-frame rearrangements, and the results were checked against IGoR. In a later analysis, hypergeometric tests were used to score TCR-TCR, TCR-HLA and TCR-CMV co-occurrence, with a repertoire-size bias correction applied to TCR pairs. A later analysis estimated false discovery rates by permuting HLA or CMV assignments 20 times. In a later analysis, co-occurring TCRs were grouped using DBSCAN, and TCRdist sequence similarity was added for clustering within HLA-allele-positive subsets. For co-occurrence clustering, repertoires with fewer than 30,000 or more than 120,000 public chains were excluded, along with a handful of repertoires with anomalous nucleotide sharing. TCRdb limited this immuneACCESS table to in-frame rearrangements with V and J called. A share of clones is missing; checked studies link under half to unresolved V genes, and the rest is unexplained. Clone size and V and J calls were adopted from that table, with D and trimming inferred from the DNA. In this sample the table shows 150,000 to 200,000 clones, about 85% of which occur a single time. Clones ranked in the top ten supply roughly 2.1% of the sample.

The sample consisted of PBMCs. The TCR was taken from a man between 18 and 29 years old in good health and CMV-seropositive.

Read as DNA, the sequence is TGCGCCAGCAGGGGGAGCGGGGGCCTAAACGCGAACACCGGGGAGCTGTTTTTT. The resulting protein is CASRGSGGLNANTGELFF. The V and J segments used are TRBV5-1 and TRBJ2-2, with 8 bases in between that match TRBD2. Measured from the cysteine to the phenylalanine, the CDR3 is 18 residues long. Left in the record is the CDR3 DNA by itself, 54 bases read in frame from the first base. In the germline V gene, CDR1 corresponds to SGHRS and CDR2 to YFSETQ. V lost 5 bases and J lost 0 bases, and the count of bases not matched to a germline gene is 12.